The source of this T cell receptor (beta chain) is a study of Tregs in tolerant kidney transplant recipients. Study results and caveats: Some patients' samples used different primers over time, so nucleotide sequences weren't comparable. This study did not directly address biological reproducibility. Few patients were studied, so findings need validation in larger groups.

On this clone itself: Its antigen is still unknown.

Unstimulated regulatory T cells (CD4+CD25+CD127-), CD4+CD25- non-regulatory cells, CD4 and CD8 cells were FACS-sorted from thawed PBMCs. Profiled with immunoSEQ multiplex PCR; TCRdb holds only in-frame clones, not every one. The top ten hold around 0.45% of the sample, which has nearly 95,000 clones, roughly 93% seen once. Germline-derived CDR1 and CDR2 are SNHLY and FYNNEI. The CDR3 spans 14 residues. Trimming shortened V by 4 bases and J by 6 bases, and 10 bases separated the two germline ends. The chain recombines TRBV2 with TRBJ1-6; D is undetermined. The sample was CD4+ T cells from blood, taken before the transplant. The receptor was derived from a human donor who received a combined kidney and bone marrow transplant. CDR3 sequence (DNA): TGTGCCAGCAGTGTGCGGCGAATTAATTCACCCCTCCACTTT. It is translated as CASSVRRINSPLHF.